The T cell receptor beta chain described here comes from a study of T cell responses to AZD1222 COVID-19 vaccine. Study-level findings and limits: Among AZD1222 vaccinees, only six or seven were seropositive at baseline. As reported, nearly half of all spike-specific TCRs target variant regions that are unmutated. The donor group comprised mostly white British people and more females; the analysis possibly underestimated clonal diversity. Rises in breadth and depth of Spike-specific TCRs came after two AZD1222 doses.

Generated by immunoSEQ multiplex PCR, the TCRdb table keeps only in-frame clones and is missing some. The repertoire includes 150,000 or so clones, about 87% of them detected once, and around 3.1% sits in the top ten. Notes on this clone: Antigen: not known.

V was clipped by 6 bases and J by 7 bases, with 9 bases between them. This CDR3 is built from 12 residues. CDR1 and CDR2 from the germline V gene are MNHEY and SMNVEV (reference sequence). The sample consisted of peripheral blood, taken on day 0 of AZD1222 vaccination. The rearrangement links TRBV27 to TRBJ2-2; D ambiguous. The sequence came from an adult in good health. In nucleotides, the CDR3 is TGTGCCAGCAGGCCGTCGGTCGGGGAGCTGTTTTTT. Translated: CASRPSVGELFF.